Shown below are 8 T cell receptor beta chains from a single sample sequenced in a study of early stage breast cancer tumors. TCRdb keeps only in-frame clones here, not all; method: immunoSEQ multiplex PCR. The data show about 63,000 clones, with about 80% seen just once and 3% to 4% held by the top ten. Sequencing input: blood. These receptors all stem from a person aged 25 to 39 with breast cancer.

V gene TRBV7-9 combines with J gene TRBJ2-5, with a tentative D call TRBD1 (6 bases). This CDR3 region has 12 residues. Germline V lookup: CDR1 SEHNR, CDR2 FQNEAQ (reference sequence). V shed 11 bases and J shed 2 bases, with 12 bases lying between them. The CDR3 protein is CALWGLQETQYF. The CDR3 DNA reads TGTGCCTTGTGGGGGCTACAAGAGACCCAGTACTTC. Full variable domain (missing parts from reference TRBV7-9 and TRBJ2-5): DTGVSQNPRHKITKRGQNVTFRCDPISEHNRLYWYRQTLGQGPEFLTYFQNEAQLEKSRLLSDRFSAERPKGSFSTLEIQRTEQGDSAMYLCALWGLQETQYFGPGTRLLVL.

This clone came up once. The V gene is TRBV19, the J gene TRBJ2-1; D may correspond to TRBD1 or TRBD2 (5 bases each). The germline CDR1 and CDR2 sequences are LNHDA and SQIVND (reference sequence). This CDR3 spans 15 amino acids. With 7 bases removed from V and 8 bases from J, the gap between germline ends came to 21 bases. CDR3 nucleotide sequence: TGTGCCAGTACCTTTTCCGGGACGTATTTAGATGAGCAGTTCTTC. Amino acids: CASTFSGTYLDEQFF.

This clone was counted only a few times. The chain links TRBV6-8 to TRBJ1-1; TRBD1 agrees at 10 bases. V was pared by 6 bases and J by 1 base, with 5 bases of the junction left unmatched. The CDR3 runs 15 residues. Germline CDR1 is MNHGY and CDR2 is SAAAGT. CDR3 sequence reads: CASRRGQGPNTEAFF. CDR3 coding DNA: TGTGCCAGCAGACGGGGACAGGGGCCGAACACTGAAGCTTTCTTT.

The CDR3, as DNA: TGTGCCAGCAGCCAAGGGGGGTACGAGCAGTACTTC. Protein product: CASSQGGYEQYF. The chain has TRBV14 and TRBJ2-7; D possibly uses TRBD1 or TRBD2 (5 bases each). V shed 1 base and J shed 4 bases, with 5 bases lying between them. Germline CDR1 reads SGHDN; CDR2 reads FVKESK. This CDR3 has 12 amino acids.

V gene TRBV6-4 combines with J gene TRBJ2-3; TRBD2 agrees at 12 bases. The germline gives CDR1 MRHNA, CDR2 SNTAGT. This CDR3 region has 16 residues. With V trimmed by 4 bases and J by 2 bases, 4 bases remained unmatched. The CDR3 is CASSGTSGAATDTQYF. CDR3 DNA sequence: TGTGCCAGCAGTGGGACTAGCGGGGCTGCCACAGATACGCAGTATTTT.

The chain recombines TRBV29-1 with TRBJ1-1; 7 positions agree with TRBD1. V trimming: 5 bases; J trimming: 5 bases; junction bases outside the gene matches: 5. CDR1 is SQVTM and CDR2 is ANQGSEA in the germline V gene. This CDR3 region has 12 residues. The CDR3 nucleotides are TGCAGCGTTCAGGAGGGGGCGACTGAAGCTTTCTTT. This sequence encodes CSVQEGATEAFF.

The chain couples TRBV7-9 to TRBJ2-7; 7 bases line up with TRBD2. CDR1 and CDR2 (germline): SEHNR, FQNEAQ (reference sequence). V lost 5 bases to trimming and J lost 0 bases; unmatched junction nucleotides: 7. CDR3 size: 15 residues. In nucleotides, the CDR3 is TGTGCCAGCAGCCAGACGGGGGGAGGCTCCTACGAGCAGTACTTC. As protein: CASSQTGGGSYEQYF.

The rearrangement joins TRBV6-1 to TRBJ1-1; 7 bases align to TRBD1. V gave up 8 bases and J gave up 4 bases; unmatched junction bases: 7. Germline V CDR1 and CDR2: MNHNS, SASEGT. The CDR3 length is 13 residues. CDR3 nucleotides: TGTGCCAGCGCGATACAGGGGTTCACTGAAGCTTTCTTT. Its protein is CASAIQGFTEAFF.